This T cell receptor beta chain emerged from a study of siplizumab effects on memory and regulatory T cells. Study results and caveats: Naive T cells looked more diverse than memory cells and looked like major alloresponse contributors. Where siplizumab was present, mappable alloreactive CD4+ clones averaged about 67% Treg-derived, compared with 25% to 30% in controls. Alloreactive sequences whose origin lay in unstimulated CD4+ memory cells were significantly reduced by siplizumab.

Libraries were prepared by immunoSEQ multiplex PCR; TCRdb keeps only in-frame clonotypes and omits some of them. The table records some 97,000 clones, more than 85% of them present only once. This clone is a singleton in its sample. What it recognizes is unknown. Germline CDR1 reads SGHVS; CDR2 reads FQNEAQ. Trimming cost V 5 bases and J 6 bases, with 14 bases left between them. This CDR3 comprises 14 residues. Material: CD4+ T cells sorted from blood. V and J are TRBV7-8 and TRBJ1-5, with D possibly TRBD1 on 6 matching bases. The clonotype originates from a human donor in good health. Some clones in this sample may be carry-over from other donors' samples. For the CDR3, the DNA is TGTGCCAGCAGCCCGGGGGCGTTAGTTCAGCCCCAGCATTTT. Residues: CASSPGALVQPQHF.